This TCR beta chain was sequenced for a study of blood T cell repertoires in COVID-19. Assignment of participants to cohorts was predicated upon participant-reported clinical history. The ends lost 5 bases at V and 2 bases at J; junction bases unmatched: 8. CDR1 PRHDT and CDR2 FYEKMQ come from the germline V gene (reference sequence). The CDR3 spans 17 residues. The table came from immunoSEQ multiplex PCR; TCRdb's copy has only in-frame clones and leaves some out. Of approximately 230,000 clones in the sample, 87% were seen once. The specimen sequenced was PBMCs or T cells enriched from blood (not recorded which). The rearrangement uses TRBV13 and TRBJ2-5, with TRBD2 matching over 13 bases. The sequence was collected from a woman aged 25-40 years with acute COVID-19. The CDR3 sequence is CASSGNPLAGGQETQYF. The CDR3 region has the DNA TGTGCCAGCAGCGGTAACCCACTAGCGGGGGGGCAAGAGACCCAGTACTTC.